This T cell receptor (beta chain) was obtained from a study of T cell changes during pregnancy in multiple sclerosis. The germline CDR1 and CDR2 sequences are ENHRY and SYGVKD. Trimming took off 2 bases at V and 5 bases at J, with 10 bases between the two ends. The CDR3 is 14 amino acids. Generated by immunoSEQ multiplex PCR, the TCRdb table keeps only in-frame clones and is missing some. The sample gives some 20,000 clones, 80% to 90% of which show up once; roughly 1% is in the top ten. The receptor was isolated from a female donor in good health, enrolled as a control in a pregnancy study. Here the sequenced sample was CD4+ T cells from peripheral blood mononuclear cells, taken in the first trimester of pregnancy. V usage is TRBV10-3 and J usage is TRBJ2-1; TRBD1 is a possible D gene (6 bases). As DNA, the CDR3 is TGTGCCATCAGTGAGGGACAGACGAACAATGAGCAGTTCTTC. Translated: CAISEGQTNNEQFF.